The clone carrying this T cell receptor (beta chain) was seen only a few times. The target antigen is unknown. Each TRB amplification used about 250-550 ng of genomic DNA from blood. The CDR3 contains 13 residues. Unmatched junction bases numbered 2, after V lost 6 bases and J lost 3 bases. Germline V CDR1 and CDR2: MNHNS, SASEGT. This entry belongs to a study of T and B cells in COVID-19 patients. The wider study: Critical illness requiring mechanical ventilation or extracorporeal membrane oxygenation affected about 55% of the roughly 20 active-infection patients.

General study findings and limits: Active COVID-19 showed highly clonal TRB repertoires; recovery showed diversity and richness above healthy donors. Blood from mildly ill patients while symptomatic, and early samples from severe cases, were scarce. Patients with COVID-19 reportedly showed strongly skewed T cell receptor beta variable and joining gene usage.

BIOMED2 TRB-A/B primer pools were used in multiplex TRB PCR. TCRdb called the multiplex PCR reads again in MiXCR, with one record for every CDR3 protein. The table has roughly 18,000 distinct CDR3 sequences, around 30% seen once. What was sequenced was blood. This receptor was taken from a human donor who had recovered from COVID-19. The rearrangement links TRBV6-1 to TRBJ2-7, with 10 bases that match TRBD1. The CDR3 reads CASRGTGVYEQYF. CDR3 nucleotides: TGTGCCAGCAGGGGGACAGGGGTCTACGAGCAGTACTTC.